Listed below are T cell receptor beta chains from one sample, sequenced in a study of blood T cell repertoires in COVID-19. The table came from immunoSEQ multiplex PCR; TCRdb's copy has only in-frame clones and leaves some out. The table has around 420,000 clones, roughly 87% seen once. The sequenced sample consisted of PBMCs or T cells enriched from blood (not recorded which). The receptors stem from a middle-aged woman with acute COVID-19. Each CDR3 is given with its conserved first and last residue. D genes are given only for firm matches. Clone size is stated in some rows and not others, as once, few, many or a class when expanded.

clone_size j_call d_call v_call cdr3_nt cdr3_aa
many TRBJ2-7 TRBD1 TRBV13 TGTGCCAGCAGCTCGACAGGGCGCTCCTACGAGCAGTACTTC CASSSTGRSYEQYF
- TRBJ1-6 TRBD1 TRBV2 TGTGCCAGCATAACCCCGGGACAGGGCGAATCACCCCTCCACTTT CASITPGQGESPLHF
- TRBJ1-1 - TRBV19 TGTGCCAGTATGGGGAGCGGGTTGGGAAGGACTGAAGCTTTCTTT CASMGSGLGRTEAFF
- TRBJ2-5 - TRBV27 TGTGCCAGCAGTTTCACTTATCAGGCTATCCAAGAGACCCAGTACTTC CASSFTYQAIQETQYF
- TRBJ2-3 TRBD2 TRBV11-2 TGTGCCAGCAGCTTTACTAGCGGGGGGGACACAGATACGCAGTATTTT CASSFTSGGDTDTQYF
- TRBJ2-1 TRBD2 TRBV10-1 TGCGCCAGCAGTGCAGTACTAGCGGGGGTCGTGAATGAGCAGTTCTTC CASSAVLAGVVNEQFF
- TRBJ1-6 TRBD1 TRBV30 TGTGCCTGGAGTGTACGGGACAGGGGAAATTCACCCCTCCACTTT CAWSVRDRGNSPLHF
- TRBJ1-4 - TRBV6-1 TGTGCCAGCAGTGAAAAACCAGGTGCTAATGAAAAACTGTTTTTT CASSEKPGANEKLFF
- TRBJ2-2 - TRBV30 TGTGCCTGGAGTGTAGGACAGTGGAACACCGGGGAGCTGTTTTTT CAWSVGQWNTGELFF
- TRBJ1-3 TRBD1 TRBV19 TGTGCCAGTAGCCAGGGGGACTCTGGAAACACCATATATTTT CASSQGDSGNTIYF
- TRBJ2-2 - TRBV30 TGTGCCGGAACGGACGGGGACACCGGGGAGCTGTTTTTT CAGTDGDTGELFF
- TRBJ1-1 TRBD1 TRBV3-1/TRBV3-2 TGTGCCAGCAGCCAAGGGTTAGGACAGGGAAACACTGAAGCTTTCTTT CASSQGLGQGNTEAFF
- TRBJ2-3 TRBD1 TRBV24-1 TGTGCCACCAGTGATTCATGGACAGGGGAGGGCACAGATACGCAGTATTTT CATSDSWTGEGTDTQYF
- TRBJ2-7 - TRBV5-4 TGTGCCAGCAGCCGAGGCCAACAGGGCCCTTACGAGCAGTACTTC CASSRGQQGPYEQYF
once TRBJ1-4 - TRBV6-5 TGTGCCAGCAGGGTCTCGGACTCGGGAGAAAAACTGTTTTTT CASRVSDSGEKLFF
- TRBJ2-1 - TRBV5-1 TGCGCCAGCAGCTTGGATATCAGGGGTGATGAGCAGTTCTTC CASSLDIRGDEQFF